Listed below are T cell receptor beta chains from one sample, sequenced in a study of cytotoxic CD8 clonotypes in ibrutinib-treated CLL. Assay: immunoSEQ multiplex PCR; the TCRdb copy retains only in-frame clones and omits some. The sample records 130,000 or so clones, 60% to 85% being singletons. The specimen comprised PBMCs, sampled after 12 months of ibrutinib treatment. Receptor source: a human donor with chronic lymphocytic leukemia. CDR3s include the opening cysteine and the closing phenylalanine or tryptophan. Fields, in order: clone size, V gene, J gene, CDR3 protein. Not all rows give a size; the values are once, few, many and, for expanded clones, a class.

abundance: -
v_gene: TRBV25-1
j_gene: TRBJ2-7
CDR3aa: CASSEGWGPSYEQYF

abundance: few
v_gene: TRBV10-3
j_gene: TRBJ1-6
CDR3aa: CAITGGSSPLHF

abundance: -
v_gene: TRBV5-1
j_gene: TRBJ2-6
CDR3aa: CASSLTVSGANVLTF

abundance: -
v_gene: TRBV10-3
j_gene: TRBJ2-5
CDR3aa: CASSWQTGNGETQYF

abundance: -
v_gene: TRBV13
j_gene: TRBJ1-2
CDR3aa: CASSLGSNVIEDYGYTF

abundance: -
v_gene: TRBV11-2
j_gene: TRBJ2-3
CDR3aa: CASSLGSGGANTQYF

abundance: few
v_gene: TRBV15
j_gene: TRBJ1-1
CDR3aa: CATQTGVNTEAFF

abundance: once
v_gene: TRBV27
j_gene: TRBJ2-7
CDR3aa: CASSLSLGVIHEQYF

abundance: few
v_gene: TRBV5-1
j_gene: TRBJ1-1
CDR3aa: CASSLSQGKMNTEAFF

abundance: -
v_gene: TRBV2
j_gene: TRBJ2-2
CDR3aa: CASSLAGGSVGELFF

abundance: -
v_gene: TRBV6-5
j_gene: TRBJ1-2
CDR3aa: CASSYMGTGRYGYTF

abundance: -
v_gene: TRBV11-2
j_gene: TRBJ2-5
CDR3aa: CASSLAGDWGTQYF

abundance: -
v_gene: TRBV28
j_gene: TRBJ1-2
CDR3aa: CASRPNLRDRFNYGYTF

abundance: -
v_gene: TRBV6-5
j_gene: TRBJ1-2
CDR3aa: CASSYRNYGYTF

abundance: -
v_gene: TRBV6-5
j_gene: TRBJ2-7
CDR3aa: CASSYSWDFKVYEQYF

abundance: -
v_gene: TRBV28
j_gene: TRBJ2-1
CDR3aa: CASQVPSYNEQFF

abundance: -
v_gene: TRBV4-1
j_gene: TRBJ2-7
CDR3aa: CASSQGLADSYEQYF

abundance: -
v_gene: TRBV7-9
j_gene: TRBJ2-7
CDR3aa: CASSPRSGGPSYEQYF

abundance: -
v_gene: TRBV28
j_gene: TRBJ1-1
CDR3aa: CASSLIRAAGGGTEAFF

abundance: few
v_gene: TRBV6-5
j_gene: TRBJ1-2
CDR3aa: CASSRDRTNYGYTF

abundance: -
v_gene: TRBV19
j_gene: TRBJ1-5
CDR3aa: CASMAGQESNQPQHF

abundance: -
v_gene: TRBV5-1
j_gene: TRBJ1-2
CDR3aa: CASSLDSFYGYTF

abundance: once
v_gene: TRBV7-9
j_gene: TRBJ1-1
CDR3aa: CASSTRGGAGTEAFF

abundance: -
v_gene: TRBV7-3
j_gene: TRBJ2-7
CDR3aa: CASSLTPGGNEQYF

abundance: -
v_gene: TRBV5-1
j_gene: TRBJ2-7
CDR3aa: CASSLAGGVYEQYF

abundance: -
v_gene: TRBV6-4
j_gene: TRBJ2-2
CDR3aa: CASSEGRGNTGELFF

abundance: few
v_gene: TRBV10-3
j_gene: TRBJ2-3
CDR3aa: CATRDSATDTQYF

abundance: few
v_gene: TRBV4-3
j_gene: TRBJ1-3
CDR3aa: CASSQDPHSGNTIYF

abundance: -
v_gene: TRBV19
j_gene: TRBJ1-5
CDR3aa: CASSIQRGGNQPQHF

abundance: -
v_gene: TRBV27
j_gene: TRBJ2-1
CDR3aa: CASSLLRGLSSYNEQFF

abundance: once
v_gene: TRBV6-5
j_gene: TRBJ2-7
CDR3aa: CASSYGGGGGTYEQYF

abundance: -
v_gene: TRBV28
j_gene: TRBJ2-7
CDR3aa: CASSLPGTGGSYEQYF

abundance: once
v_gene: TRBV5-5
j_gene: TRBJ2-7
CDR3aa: CASSGGGDRTLYEQYF

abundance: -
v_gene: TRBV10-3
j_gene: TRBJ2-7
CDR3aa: CAISERTEYEQYF

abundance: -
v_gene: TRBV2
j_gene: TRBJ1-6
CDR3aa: CASTRQLNSPLHF

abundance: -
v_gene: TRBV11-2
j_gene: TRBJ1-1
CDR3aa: CASRREMVDTEAFF

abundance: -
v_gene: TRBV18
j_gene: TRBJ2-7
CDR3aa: CASSPTGSYEQYF

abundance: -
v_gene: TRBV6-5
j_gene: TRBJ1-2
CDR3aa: CASRFTAYGYTF

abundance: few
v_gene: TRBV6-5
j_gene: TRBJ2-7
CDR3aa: CASSYSGGGSAYEQYF

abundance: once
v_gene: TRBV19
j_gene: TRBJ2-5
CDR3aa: CASTLGPDETQYF

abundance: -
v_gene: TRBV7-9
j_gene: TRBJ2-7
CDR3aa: CASRGGGYEQYF

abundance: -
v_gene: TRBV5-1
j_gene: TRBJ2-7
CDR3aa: CASSWTGEAYEQYF

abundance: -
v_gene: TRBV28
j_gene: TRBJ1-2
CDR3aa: CATAGQGDRGNYGYTF

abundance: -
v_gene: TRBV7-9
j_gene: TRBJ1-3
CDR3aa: CASSLADRPGNTIYF